The rows below give T cell receptor beta chains drawn from one sample of a study of cytomegalovirus exposure and HLA in healthy donors. Produced via immunoSEQ multiplex PCR; TCRdb's table is partial and in-frame only. The sample shows 100,000 to 120,000 clones, around four fifths of them seen only once. Sequences were obtained from PBMCs. These receptor sequences come from a man aged 25-45 years in good health and CMV-seropositive. CDR3s include the opening cysteine and the closing phenylalanine or tryptophan. D genes are given only for firm matches. Clone size, where shown, is once, few, many, or a class for clones that have expanded.

j_call | v_call | d_call | clone_size | cdr3_nt | cdr3_aa
TRBJ2-7 | TRBV3-1/TRBV3-2 | NA | once | TGTGCCGGGCTTTGCGAGCAGTACTTC | CAGLCEQYF
TRBJ2-1 | TRBV10-1 | TRBD1 | NA | TGCGCCAGCAGCAGCTTCGGGACAGGGCGGAATGAGCAGTTCTTC | CASSSFGTGRNEQFF
TRBJ2-7 | TRBV2 | NA | once | TGTGCCAGCAGTGATACGCTAGAAGGGGAAGCCTACGAGCAGTACTTC | CASSDTLEGEAYEQYF
TRBJ2-2 | TRBV7-2 | TRBD2 | NA | TGTGCCAGCAGCCGCGACCCGGGACTAGCGAACACCGGGGAGCTGTTTTTT | CASSRDPGLANTGELFF
TRBJ1-2 | TRBV5-6 | NA | few | TGTGCCAGCAGCTTTACAGGGCCCTATTTTGGCTACACCTTC | CASSFTGPYFGYTF
TRBJ1-2 | TRBV27 | NA | few | TGTGCCAGCAGTTTCTCGGGGAGCGGCGGGAATGGCTACACCTTC | CASSFSGSGGNGYTF
TRBJ2-5 | TRBV7-9 | NA | NA | TGTGCCAGCAGCGCCGGACAGGGAGGGTTTTCGGAGACCCAGTACTTC | CASSAGQGGFSETQYF
TRBJ2-5 | TRBV5-1 | TRBD2 | NA | TGCGCCAGCAGCTTGGTTAGCGGGGGGGTAGAGACCCAGTACTTC | CASSLVSGGVETQYF
TRBJ1-1 | TRBV18 | TRBD1 | NA | TGTGCCAGCTCGCCTAAACAGGGGGCGGCTTGGACTGAAGCTTTCTTT | CASSPKQGAAWTEAFF
TRBJ2-3 | TRBV18 | NA | NA | TGTGCCAGCTCACCACTCAGGGTTAAAGCCACAGATACGCAGTATTTT | CASSPLRVKATDTQYF
TRBJ1-3 | TRBV6-5 | NA | once | TGTGCCAGCAGTTACTATGGGGGGGGTGGAAACACCATATATTTT | CASSYYGGGGNTIYF
TRBJ2-3 | TRBV19 | TRBD2 | NA | TGTGCCAGTAGTATCGGCCGGACTAGCGGGGGATCCGCAGATACGCAGTATTTT | CASSIGRTSGGSADTQYF
TRBJ2-3 | TRBV6-1 | NA | NA | TGTGCCAGCAGTCCCTGGACAGGCACAGATACGCAGTATTTT | CASSPWTGTDTQYF
TRBJ1-6 | TRBV13 | NA | NA | TGTGCCAGCAGCTTAAATCTACAGGTTAATTCACCCCTCCACTTT | CASSLNLQVNSPLHF